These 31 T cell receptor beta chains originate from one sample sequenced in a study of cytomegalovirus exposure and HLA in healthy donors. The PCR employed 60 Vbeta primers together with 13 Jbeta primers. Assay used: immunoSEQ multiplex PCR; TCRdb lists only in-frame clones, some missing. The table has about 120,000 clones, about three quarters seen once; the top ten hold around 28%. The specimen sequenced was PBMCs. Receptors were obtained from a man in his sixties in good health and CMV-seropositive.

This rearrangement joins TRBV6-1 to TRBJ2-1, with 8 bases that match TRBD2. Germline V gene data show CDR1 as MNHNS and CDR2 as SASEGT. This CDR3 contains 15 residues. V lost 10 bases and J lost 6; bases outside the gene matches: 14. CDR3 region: CAITTGGLGVNEQFF. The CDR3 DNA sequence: TGTGCCATCACGACTGGGGGACTAGGCGTCAATGAGCAGTTCTTC.

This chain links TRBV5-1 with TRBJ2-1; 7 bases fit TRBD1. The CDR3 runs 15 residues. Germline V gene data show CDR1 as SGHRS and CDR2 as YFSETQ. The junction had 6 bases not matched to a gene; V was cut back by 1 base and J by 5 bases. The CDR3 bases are TGCGCCAGCAGCTTGATCACAGGGGTCAACAATGAGCAGTTCTTC. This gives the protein CASSLITGVNNEQFF.

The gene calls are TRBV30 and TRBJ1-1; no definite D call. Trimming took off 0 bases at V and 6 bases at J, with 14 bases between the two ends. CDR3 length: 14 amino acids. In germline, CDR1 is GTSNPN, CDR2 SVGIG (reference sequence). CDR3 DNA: TGTGCCTGGAGTGTGTGGAGGGTAATCCCTGAAGCTTTCTTT. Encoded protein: CAWSVWRVIPEAFF. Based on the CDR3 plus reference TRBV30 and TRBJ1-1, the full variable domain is SQTIHQWPATLVQPVGSPLSLECTVEGTSNPNLYWYRQAAGRGLQLLFYSVGIGQISSEVPQNLSASRPQDRQFILSSKKLLLSDSGFYLCAWSVWRVIPEAFFGQGTRLTVV.

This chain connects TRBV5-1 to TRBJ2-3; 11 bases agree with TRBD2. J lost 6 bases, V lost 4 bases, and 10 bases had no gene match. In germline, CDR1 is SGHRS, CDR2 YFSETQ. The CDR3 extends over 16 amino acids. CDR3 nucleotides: TGCGCCAGCAGCCCAGGGACTAGCGGAGGCGTTGATACGCAGTATTTT. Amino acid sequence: CASSPGTSGGVDTQYF.

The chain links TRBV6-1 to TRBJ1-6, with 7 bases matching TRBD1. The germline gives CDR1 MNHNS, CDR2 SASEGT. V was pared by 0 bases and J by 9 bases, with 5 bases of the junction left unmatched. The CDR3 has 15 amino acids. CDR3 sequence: CASSEASRGSSPLHF. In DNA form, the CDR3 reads TGTGCCAGCAGTGAAGCGAGCAGGGGGAGTTCACCCCTCCACTTT.

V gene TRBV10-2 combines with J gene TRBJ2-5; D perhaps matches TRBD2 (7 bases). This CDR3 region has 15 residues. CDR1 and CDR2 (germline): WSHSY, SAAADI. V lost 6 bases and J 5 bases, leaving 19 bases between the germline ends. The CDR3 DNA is TGCGCCAGCAGCGCAGGAAGGGGGGGCTGGGAGACCCAGTACTTC. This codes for CASSAGRGGWETQYF.

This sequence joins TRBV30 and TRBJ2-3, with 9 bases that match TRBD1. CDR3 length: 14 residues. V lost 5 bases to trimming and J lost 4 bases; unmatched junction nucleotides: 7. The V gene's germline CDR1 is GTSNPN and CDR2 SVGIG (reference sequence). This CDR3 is CAWGGDRAPDTQYF. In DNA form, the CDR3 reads TGTGCCTGGGGGGGGGACAGGGCCCCAGATACGCAGTATTTT.

The CDR3 DNA reads as TGTGCCAGCAGTCCCGCGGGGCAGGGAGATTGGGGCTACACCTTC. Amino acids: CASSPAGQGDWGYTF. This chain joins TRBV28 and TRBJ1-2, with D maybe TRBD1 (5 bases). Germline CDR1 MDHEN, CDR2 SYDVKM. V dropped 5 bases and J dropped 8 bases, with 21 bases sitting between them. The CDR3 loop spans 15 amino acids.

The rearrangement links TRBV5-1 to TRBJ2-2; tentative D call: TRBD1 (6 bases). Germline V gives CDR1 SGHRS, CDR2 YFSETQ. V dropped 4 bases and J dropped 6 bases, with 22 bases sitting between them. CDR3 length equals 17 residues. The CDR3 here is CASSLFGQPAAAGELFF. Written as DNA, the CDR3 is TGCGCCAGCAGCCTATTCGGACAGCCCGCCGCGGCCGGGGAGCTGTTTTTT. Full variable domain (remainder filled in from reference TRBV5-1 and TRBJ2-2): KAGVTQTPRYLIKTRGQQVTLSCSPISGHRSVSWYQQTPGQGLQFLFEYFSETQRNKGNFPGRFSGRQFSNSRSEMNVSTLELGDSALYLCASSLFGQPAAAGELFFGEGSRLTVL.

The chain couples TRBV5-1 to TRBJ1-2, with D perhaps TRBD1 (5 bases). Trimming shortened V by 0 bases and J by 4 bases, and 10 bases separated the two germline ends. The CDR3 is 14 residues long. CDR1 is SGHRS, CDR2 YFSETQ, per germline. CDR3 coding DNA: TGCGCCAGCAGCTTGGTGAGGGGACTCTATGGCTACACCTTC. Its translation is CASSLVRGLYGYTF.

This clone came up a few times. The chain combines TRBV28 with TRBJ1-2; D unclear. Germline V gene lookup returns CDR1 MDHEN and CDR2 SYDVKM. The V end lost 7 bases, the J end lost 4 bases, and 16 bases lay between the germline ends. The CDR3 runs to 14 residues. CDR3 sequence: CASTEGNEVYGYTF. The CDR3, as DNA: TGTGCCAGCACCGAGGGAAATGAGGTCTATGGCTACACCTTC.

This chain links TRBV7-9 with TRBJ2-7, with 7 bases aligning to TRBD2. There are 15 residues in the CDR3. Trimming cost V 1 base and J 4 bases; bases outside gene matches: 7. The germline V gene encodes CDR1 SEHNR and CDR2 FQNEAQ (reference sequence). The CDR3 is CASSLGLADLYEQYF. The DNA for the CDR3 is TGTGCCAGCAGCTTAGGGCTAGCGGACCTATACGAGCAGTACTTC.

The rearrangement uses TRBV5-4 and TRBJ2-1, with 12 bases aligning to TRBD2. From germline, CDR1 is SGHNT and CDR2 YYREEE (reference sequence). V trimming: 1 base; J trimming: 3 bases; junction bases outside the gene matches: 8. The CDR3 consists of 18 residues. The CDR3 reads CASSLSLAGGPVYNEQFF. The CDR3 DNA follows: TGTGCCAGCAGCTTGTCTCTAGCGGGAGGGCCGGTCTACAATGAGCAGTTCTTC. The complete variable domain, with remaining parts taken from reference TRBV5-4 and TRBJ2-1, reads ETGVTQSPTHLIKTRGQQVTLRCSSQSGHNTVSWYQQALGQGPQFIFQYYREEENGRGNFPPRFSGLQFPNYSSELNVNALELDDSALYLCASSLSLAGGPVYNEQFFGPGTRLTVL.

This chain's CDR3 is CASSSGYGGIETQYF. The CDR3 nucleotides read TGTGCCAGTAGTTCCGGCTACGGGGGGATCGAGACCCAGTACTTC. The chain combines TRBV19 with TRBJ2-5, with 7 bases lining up with TRBD2. CDR1 and CDR2 (germline): LNHDA, SQIVND (reference sequence). The V segment lost 5 bases and the J segment 5 bases; nucleotides outside the gene matches: 11. This CDR3 region has 15 residues.

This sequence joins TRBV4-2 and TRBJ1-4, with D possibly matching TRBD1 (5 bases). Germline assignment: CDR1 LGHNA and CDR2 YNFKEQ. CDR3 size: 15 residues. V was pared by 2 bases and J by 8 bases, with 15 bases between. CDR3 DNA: TGTGCCAGCAGCCAATTCAGTCTTGGGGGGGAAAAACTGTTTTTT. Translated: CASSQFSLGGEKLFF.

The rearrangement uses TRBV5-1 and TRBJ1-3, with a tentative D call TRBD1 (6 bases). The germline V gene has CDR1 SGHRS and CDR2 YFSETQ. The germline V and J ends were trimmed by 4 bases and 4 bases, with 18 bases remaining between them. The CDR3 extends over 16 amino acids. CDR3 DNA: TGCGCCAGCAGCAGCGGACAGCCCTTGCGGGGAAACACCATATATTTT. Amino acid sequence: CASSSGQPLRGNTIYF.

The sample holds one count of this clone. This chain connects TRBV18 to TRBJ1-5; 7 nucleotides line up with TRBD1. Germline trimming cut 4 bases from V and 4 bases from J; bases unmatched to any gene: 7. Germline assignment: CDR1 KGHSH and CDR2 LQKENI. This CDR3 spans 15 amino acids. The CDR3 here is CASSQDRVGNQPQHF. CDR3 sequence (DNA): TGTGCCAGCTCACAAGACAGGGTGGGGAATCAGCCCCAGCATTTT.

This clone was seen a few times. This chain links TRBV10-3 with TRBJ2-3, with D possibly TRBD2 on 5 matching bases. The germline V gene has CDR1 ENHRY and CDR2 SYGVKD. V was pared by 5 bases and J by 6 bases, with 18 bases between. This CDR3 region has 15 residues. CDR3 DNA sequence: TGTGCCATCAGTCCTGGAGTAACTAGGTTGGATACGCAGTATTTT. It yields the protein CAISPGVTRLDTQYF.

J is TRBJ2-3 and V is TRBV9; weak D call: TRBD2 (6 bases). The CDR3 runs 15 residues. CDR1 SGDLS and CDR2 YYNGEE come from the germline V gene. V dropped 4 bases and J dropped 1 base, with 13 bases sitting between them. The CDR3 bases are TGTGCCAGCAGCTTCGGCGGGGATGGCACAGATACGCAGTATTTT. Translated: CASSFGGDGTDTQYF.

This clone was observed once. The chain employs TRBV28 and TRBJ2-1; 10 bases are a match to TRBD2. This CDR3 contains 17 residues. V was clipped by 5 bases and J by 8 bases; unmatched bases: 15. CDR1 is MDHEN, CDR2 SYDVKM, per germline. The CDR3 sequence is CASSPPGLAGAVDEQFF. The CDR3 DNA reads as TGTGCCAGCAGTCCCCCCGGGCTAGCGGGGGCCGTGGATGAGCAGTTCTTC.

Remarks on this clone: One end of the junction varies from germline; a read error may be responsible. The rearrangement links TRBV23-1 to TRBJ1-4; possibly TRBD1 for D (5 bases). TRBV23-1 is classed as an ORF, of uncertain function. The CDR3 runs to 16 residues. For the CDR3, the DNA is TGCGCTAGCAGTCCCCAATCGGGGGTGCCTAATGAAAAACTGTTTTTT. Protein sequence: CASSPQSGVPNEKLFF.

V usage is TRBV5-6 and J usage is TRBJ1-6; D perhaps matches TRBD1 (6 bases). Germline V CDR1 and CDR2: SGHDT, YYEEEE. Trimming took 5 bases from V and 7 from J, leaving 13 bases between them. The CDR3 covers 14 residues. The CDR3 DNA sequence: TGTGCCAGCAGGCCCGAGACAGGCAATTCACCCCTCCACTTT. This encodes CASRPETGNSPLHF.

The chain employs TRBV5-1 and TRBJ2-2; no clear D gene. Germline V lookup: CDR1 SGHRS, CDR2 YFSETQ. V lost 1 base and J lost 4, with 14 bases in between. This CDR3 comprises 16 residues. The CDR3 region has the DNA TGCGCCAGCAGCTTGTCATCAAGCGCTGGCACCGGGGAGCTGTTTTTT. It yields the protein CASSLSSSAGTGELFF.

The DNA for the CDR3 is TGCGCCAGCAGCCAAGAGCGGGGGGATACGCAGTATTTT. This translates into CASSQERGDTQYF. The chain is built from TRBV4-1 and TRBJ2-3, with TRBD2 matching 7 bases. V shed 0 bases, J shed 6 bases, and the junction held 0 bases outside the gene matches. The germline CDR1 and CDR2 sequences are MGHRA and YSYEKL. The CDR3 runs 13 residues.

CDR3 sequence: CASTVAGSLDTIYF. The CDR3 DNA is TGTGCCAGCACCGTGGCGGGGTCCTTGGACACCATATATTTT. The V and J genes are TRBV28 and TRBJ1-3; D remains unclear. The CDR3 covers 14 residues. V was pared by 7 bases and J by 8 bases, with 18 bases between. The germline V gene encodes CDR1 MDHEN and CDR2 SYDVKM.

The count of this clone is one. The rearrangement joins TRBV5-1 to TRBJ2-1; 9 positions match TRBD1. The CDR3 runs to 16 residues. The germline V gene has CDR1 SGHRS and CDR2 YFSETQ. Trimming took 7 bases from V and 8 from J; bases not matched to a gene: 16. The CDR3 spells CASGKVPGQGVYEQFF. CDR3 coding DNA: TGCGCCAGCGGGAAAGTCCCGGGACAGGGAGTGTATGAGCAGTTCTTC. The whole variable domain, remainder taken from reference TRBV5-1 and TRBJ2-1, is KAGVTQTPRYLIKTRGQQVTLSCSPISGHRSVSWYQQTPGQGLQFLFEYFSETQRNKGNFPGRFSGRQFSNSRSEMNVSTLELGDSALYLCASGKVPGQGVYEQFFGPGTRLTVL.

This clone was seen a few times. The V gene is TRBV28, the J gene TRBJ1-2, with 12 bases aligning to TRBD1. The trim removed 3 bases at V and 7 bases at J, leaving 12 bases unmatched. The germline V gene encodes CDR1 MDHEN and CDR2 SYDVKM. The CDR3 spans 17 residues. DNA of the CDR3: TGTGCCAGCAGTTTCTACCATTCGGGACAGGGGGCGCGTGGCTACACCTTC. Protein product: CASSFYHSGQGARGYTF.

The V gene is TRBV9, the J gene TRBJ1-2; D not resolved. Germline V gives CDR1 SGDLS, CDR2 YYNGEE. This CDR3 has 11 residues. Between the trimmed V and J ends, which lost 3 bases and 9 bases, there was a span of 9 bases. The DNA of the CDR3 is TGTGCCAGCAGCGCCTTTAGTCGCTACACCTTC. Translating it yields CASSAFSRYTF.

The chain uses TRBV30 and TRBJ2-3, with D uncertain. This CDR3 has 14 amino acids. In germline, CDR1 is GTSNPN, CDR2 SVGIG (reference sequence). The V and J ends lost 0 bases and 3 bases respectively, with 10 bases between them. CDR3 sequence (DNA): TGTGCCTGGAGTGTCGGGTCTGGAACAGATACGCAGTATTTT. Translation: CAWSVGSGTDTQYF.

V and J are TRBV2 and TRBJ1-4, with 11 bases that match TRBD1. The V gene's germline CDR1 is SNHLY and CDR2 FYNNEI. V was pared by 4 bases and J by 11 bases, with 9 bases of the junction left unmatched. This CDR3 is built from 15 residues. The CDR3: CASSGGGQGERKLFF. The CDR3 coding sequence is TGTGCCAGCAGTGGGGGGGGACAGGGGGAGAGGAAACTGTTTTTT.

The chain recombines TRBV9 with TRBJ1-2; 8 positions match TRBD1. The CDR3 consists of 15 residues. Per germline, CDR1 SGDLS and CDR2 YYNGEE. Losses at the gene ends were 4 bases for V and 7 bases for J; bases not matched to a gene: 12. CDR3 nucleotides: TGTGCCAGCAGCTCCTCCCCGGACAGGGCAGGTGGCTACACCTTC. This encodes CASSSSPDRAGGYTF. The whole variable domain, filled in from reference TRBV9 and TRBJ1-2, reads DSGVTQTPKHLITATGQRVTLRCSPRSGDLSVYWYQQSLDQGLQFLIQYYNGEERAKGNILERFSAQQFPDLHSELNLSSLELGDSALYFCASSSSPDRAGGYTFGSGTRLTVV.